This is a list of T cell receptor beta chains from one sample in a study of human T cells and chemical hapten exposure. From the RACE reads, TCRdb called clonotypes with MiXCR, one entry per CDR3 protein. The data hold 87,000 or so distinct CDR3 sequences, with approximately 9.9% observed a single time. The specimen was whole blood, collected in connection with sensitization to the hapten diphenylcyclopropenone (DPC). These receptors came from a woman in her thirties or forties with alopecia areata. Some clones in this sample may be carry-over from other donors' samples. Both conserved end residues are part of each CDR3. A D gene is named only where the DNA matches it firmly. Size values are once, few and many counts, or a class for expanded clones, and some rows have none.

>TRBJ1-5|TRBV20-1|.|many
TGCAGTGCTAGTTCGGGTGAGCCCCAGCATTTT
CSASSGEPQHF
>TRBJ1-1|TRBV6-1|.|.
TGTGCCAGCAGTGAAGCGCGCAGGGCGGCTTTCTTT
CASSEARRAAFF
>TRBJ1-6|TRBV28|.|.
TGTGCCAGCAGGGGGGTAGGGCCCCTCCACTTT
CASRGVGPLHF
>TRBJ2-1|TRBV6-4|TRBD2|few
TGTGCCAGCAGTGTAACTAGCGGGGGGCCGAGCTCCTACAATGAGCAGTTCTTC
CASSVTSGGPSSYNEQFF
>TRBJ1-1|TRBV12-3/TRBV12-4|.|many
TGTGCCAGCAGTTTAATCGGCGGGGGGACTGAAGCTTTCTTT
CASSLIGGGTEAFF
>TRBJ1-3|TRBV12-3/TRBV12-4|.|.
TGTGCCAGCAGTCAAGGGGGAAACACCATATATTTT
CASSQGGNTIYF
>TRBJ2-7|TRBV7-2|TRBD1|.
TGTGCCAGCAGCAGAAATCAGGGGGCCCCCTACGAGCAGTACTTC
CASSRNQGAPYEQYF
>TRBJ1-3|TRBV9|.|few
TGTGCCAGCAGCCCCAGGGACCGAAGCTCTGGAAACACCATATATTTT
CASSPRDRSSGNTIYF
>TRBJ2-7|TRBV28|TRBD2|few
TGTGCCACCATTTCGGGGGGTATCTACGAGCAGTACTTC
CATISGGIYEQYF
>TRBJ2-5|TRBV7-6|.|many
TGTGCCAGCAGCTTAGGCGGCAGGGTGCAAGAGACCCAGTACTTC
CASSLGGRVQETQYF
>TRBJ2-3|TRBV6-5|TRBD2|few
TGTGCCAGCAGTTCGAGGAGACGCGGGGGGGATCATCTCACAGATACGCAGTATTTT
CASSSRRRGGDHLTDTQYF
>TRBJ1-1|TRBV29-1|.|many
TGCAGTGTACGCCGGGACGGAGGAACTGAAGCTTTCTTT
CSVRRDGGTEAFF
>TRBJ1-5|TRBV20-1|.|few
TGCAGTGCTAGAGATACCCGGGGAGGGGGCAATCAGCCCCAGCATTTT
CSARDTRGGGNQPQHF
>TRBJ1-2|TRBV6-6|.|many
TGTGCCAGCAGAAGCAGGGCCGGCTATGGCTACACCTTC
CASRSRAGYGYTF
>TRBJ2-5|TRBV7-2|.|few
TGTGCCAGCAGCCGCGGAGGGTTGGGGCAAGAGACCCAGTACTTC
CASSRGGLGQETQYF
>TRBJ2-5|TRBV30|.|few
TGTGCCTGGAGTGAACTAAATACAGGCGTAGGAGCCACCCAGTACTTC
CAWSELNTGVGATQYF
>TRBJ1-2|TRBV4-3|TRBD1|many
TGCGCCAGCAGTTGGGACAGGGGAGACTATGGCTACACCTTC
CASSWDRGDYGYTF
>TRBJ2-5|TRBV4-3|.|.
TGCGCCAGCAGCCAGGAAGACCAGGGGTACCAAGAGACCCAGTACTTC
CASSQEDQGYQETQYF
>TRBJ1-5|TRBV7-9|.|few
TGTGCCAGCCCGGAGGAGGCCCAGCATTTT
CASPEEAQHF
>TRBJ1-5|TRBV28|.|few
TGTGCCAGCAGAACAGACGGCCCAGGGCAGCCCCAGCATTTT
CASRTDGPGQPQHF
>TRBJ2-3|TRBV4-1|.|.
TGCGCCAGCAGCCAACGGGACAACACAGATACGCAGTATTTT
CASSQRDNTDTQYF
>TRBJ1-2|TRBV9|.|few
TGTGCCAGCAGCAGGGAATTGGACTATGGCTACACCTTC
CASSRELDYGYTF
>TRBJ1-4|TRBV10-2|TRBD1|many
TGCGCCAGCAGTGGGACAGGGAATGAAAAACTGTTTTTT
CASSGTGNEKLFF
>TRBJ2-2|TRBV28|TRBD1|many
TGTGCCAGCACCCCAGACAGGGGGCGAATTACCGGGGAGCTGTTTTTT
CASTPDRGRITGELFF
>TRBJ2-1|TRBV2|TRBD2|many
TGTGCCAGCACTACTAGCGGGGGGGCAAGGGAGCAGTTCTTC
CASTTSGGAREQFF
>TRBJ1-1|TRBV13|TRBD1|once
TGTGCCAGCAGCATCCGGGACAGGGGGTCTGAAGCTTTCTTT
CASSIRDRGSEAFF
>TRBJ2-1|TRBV9|.|many
TGTGCCAGCAGCGCGACGGGACTCCCATTCATCAATGAGCAGTTCTTC
CASSATGLPFINEQFF
>TRBJ2-1|TRBV4-3|TRBD2|many
TGCGCCAGCAGCCAAGAAGGGACTAGCCAGCAGTTCTTC
CASSQEGTSQQFF
>TRBJ1-4|TRBV7-9|TRBD1|.
TGTGCCAGCGACAGGGCCGAAAAACTGTTTTTT
CASDRAEKLFF
>TRBJ2-5|TRBV6-1|TRBD1|few
TGTGCCAGTACCCAGGACAGGGGGAGGGAGACCCAGTACTTC
CASTQDRGRETQYF
>TRBJ2-3|TRBV18|.|.
TGTGCCAGCCAACCTAGCGCCGATACGCAGTATTTT
CASQPSADTQYF
>TRBJ2-7|TRBV6-5|.|.
TGTGCCAGCAGTTACCGGGAGACCAGGAGGGAGCAGTACTTC
CASSYRETRREQYF
>TRBJ2-6|TRBV5-1|.|few
TGCGCCAGCAGCTTGGAACAGAGCTCTGGGGCCAACGTCCTGACTTTC
CASSLEQSSGANVLTF
>TRBJ1-6|TRBV6-5|.|many
TGTGCCAGCAGGGCGGCATATTCACCCCTCCACTTT
CASRAAYSPLHF
>TRBJ1-3|TRBV7-6|TRBD1|many
TGTGCCAGCAGCACGAGACAGGGCTCTGGAAACACCATATATTTT
CASSTRQGSGNTIYF
>TRBJ1-4|TRBV11-2|.|few
TGTGCCAGCAGCTTACAGGGGTTCGAAGAAAAACTGTTTTTT
CASSLQGFEEKLFF
>TRBJ1-1|TRBV4-3|TRBD1|.
TGCGCCAGCAGCCCGACCGGGACAGTAGTCACTGAAGCTTTCTTT
CASSPTGTVVTEAFF
>TRBJ2-5|TRBV9|.|few
TGTGCCAGCACTCGGCGCGGGGGCGGCCAAGAGACCCAGTACTTC
CASTRRGGGQETQYF
>TRBJ2-6|TRBV7-9|.|many
TGTGCCAGCAGCCCCCCGAGGACCGCGGTGGCCAACGTCCTGACTTTC
CASSPPRTAVANVLTF
>TRBJ1-5|TRBV10-3|.|many
TGTGCCGGAAACCGGGGGGACGGTCAGCCCCAGCATTTT
CAGNRGDGQPQHF
>TRBJ1-2|TRBV7-2|.|many
TGTGCCAGCAGCTTAGAGTACTGGAGGGGTAGGGGCTACACCTTC
CASSLEYWRGRGYTF
>TRBJ1-1|TRBV4-2|.|.
TGTGCCAGCAGCCAAGAGCCAGGGGCGCCTGAAGCTTTCTTT
CASSQEPGAPEAFF
>TRBJ1-2|TRBV13|.|.
TGTGCCAGCAGCTTAGTGGTAGACCCCGGAGGGGCTGGCTACACCTTC
CASSLVVDPGGAGYTF
>TRBJ2-4|TRBV12-3/TRBV12-4|.|once
TGTGCCAGCAGTTTAGCCGACAGAATGGACAAAAACATTCAGTACTTC
CASSLADRMDKNIQYF
>TRBJ1-5|TRBV12-3/TRBV12-4|TRBD1|few
TGTGCCAGCAGCCCGACAGGGAGTAGCAATCAGCCCCAGCATTTT
CASSPTGSSNQPQHF
>TRBJ2-1|TRBV29-1|.|many
TGCAGCGTCCTATCCTACAATGAGCAGTTCTTC
CSVLSYNEQFF
>TRBJ1-2|TRBV6-5|.|many
TGTGCCAGCAGTTACGCCCAGAACTATGGCTACACCTTC
CASSYAQNYGYTF
>TRBJ1-5|TRBV19|TRBD1|few
TGTGCCAGTAGCCGACAGGGGTATAGCAATCAGCCCCAGCATTTT
CASSRQGYSNQPQHF
>TRBJ2-2|TRBV7-2|.|many
TGTGCCAGCAGCTTAGCAGGGTTGATAATCGGGGAGCTGTTTTTT
CASSLAGLIIGELFF
>TRBJ2-6|TRBV18|TRBD1|many
TGTGCCAGCTCACCGAGTCCGGGGACAGGGACTGGGGCCAACGTCCTGACTTTC
CASSPSPGTGTGANVLTF
>TRBJ2-7|TRBV11-1|TRBD1|.
TGTGCCAGCAGCTTAGAACAGGGGGGATTCTACGAGCAGTACTTC
CASSLEQGGFYEQYF
>TRBJ2-3|TRBV10-3|TRBD1|many
TGTGCCATCAGTGGGGGACAGGACCCTAGCACAGATACGCAGTATTTT
CAISGGQDPSTDTQYF
>TRBJ2-1|TRBV3-1|TRBD2|many
TGTGCCAGCAGCCTGACTAGCGGCTACAATGAGCAGTTCTTC
CASSLTSGYNEQFF